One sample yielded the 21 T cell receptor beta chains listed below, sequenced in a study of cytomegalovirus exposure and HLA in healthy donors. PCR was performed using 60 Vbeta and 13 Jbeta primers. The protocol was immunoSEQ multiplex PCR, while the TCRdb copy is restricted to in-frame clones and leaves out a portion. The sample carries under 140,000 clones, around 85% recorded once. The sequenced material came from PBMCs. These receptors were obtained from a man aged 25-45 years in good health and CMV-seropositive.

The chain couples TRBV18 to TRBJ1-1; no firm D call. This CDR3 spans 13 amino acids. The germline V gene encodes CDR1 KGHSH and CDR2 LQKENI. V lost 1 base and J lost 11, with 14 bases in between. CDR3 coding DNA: TGTGCCAGCTCACCACTGAGGGATCGGGAGGCTTTCTTT. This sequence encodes CASSPLRDREAFF.

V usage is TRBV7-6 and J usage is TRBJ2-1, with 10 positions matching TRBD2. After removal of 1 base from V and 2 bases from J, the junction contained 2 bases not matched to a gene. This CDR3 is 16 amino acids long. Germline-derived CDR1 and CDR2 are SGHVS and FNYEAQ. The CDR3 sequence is CASSLGTSGTYNEQFF. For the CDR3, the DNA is TGTGCCAGCAGCTTAGGGACTAGCGGCACCTACAATGAGCAGTTCTTC.

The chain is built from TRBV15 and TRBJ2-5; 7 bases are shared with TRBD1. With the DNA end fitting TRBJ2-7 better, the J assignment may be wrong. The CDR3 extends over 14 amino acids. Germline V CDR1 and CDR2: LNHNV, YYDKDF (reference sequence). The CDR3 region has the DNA TGTGCCACCAGCAGAGCAGGGGGAACCTACGAGCAGTACTTC. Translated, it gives CATSRAGGTYEQYF.

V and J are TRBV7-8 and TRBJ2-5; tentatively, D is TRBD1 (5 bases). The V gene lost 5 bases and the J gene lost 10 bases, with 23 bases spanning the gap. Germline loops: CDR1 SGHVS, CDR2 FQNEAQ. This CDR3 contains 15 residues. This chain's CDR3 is CASSTGPSDFGRQYF. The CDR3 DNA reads TGTGCCAGCAGCACAGGCCCAAGTGATTTTGGGCGCCAGTACTTC.

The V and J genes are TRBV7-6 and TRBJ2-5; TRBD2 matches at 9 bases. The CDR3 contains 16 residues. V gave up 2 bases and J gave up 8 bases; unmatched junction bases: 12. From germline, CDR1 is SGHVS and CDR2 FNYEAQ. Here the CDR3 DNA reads TGTGCCAGCAGCTTAACGAGCGGGGGGCCGATGGATACCCAGTACTTC. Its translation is CASSLTSGGPMDTQYF. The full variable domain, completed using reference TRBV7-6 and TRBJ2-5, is GAGVSQSPRYKVTKRGQDVALRCDPISGHVSLYWYRQALGQGPEFLTYFNYEAQQDKSGLPNDRFSAERPEGSISTLTIQRTEQRDSAMYRCASSLTSGGPMDTQYFGPGTRLLVL.

CDR3 sequence (DNA): TGCGCCAGCGCTAACAGGGGGGGAGGGGCCAACGTCCTGACTTTC. The encoded protein is CASANRGGGANVLTF. The gene calls are TRBV10-1 and TRBJ2-6, with a possible D match to TRBD1 (8 bases). Germline V gives CDR1 WNHNN, CDR2 SYGVQD (reference sequence). CDR3 size: 15 residues. Trimming shortened V by 8 bases and J by 4 bases, and 15 bases separated the two germline ends.

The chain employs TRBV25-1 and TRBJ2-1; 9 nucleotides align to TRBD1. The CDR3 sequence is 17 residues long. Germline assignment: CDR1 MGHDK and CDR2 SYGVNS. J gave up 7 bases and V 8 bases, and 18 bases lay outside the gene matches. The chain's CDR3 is CASQPPNAPTGGNEQFF. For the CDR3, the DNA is TGTGCCAGCCAGCCCCCAAACGCCCCGACAGGGGGAAATGAGCAGTTCTTC.

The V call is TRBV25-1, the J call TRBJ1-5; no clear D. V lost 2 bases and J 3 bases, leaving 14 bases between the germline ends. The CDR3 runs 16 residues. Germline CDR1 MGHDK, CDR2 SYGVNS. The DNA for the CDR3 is TGTGCCAGCAGTGAAGCTGCGGGAGATTCCAATCAGCCCCAGCATTTT. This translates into CASSEAAGDSNQPQHF. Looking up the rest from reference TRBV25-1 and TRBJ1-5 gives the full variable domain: EADIYQTPRYLVIGTGKKITLECSQTMGHDKMYWYQQDPGMELHLIHYSYGVNSTEKGDLSSESTVSRIRTEHFPLTLESARPSHTSQYLCASSEAAGDSNQPQHFGDGTRLSIL.

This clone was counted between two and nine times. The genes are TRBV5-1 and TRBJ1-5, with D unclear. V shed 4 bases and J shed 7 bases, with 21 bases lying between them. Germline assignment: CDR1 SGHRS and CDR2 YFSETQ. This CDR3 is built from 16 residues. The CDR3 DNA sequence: TGCGCCAGCAGCGCCGGGGAGGAGGTTGGTAGGCAGCCCCAGCATTTT. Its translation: CASSAGEEVGRQPQHF.

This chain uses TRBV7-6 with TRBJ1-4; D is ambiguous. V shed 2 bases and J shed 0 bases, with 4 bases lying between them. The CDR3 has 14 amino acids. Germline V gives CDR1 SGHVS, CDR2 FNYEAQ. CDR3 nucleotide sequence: TGTGCCAGCAGCTTATCAACAACTAATGAAAAACTGTTTTTT. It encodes CASSLSTTNEKLFF.

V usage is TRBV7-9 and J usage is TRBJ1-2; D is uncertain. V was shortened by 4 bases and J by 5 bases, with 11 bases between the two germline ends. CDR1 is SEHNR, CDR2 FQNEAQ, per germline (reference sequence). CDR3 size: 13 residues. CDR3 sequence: CASSSPLSYGYTF. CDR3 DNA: TGTGCCAGCAGCTCCCCCCTAAGTTATGGCTACACCTTC.

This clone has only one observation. The CDR3 DNA follows: TGTGCCAGCAGTTCCCACAGGGCCGAGCAGTACTTC. The encoded protein is CASSSHRAEQYF. V and J are TRBV6-6 and TRBJ2-5; maybe TRBD1 (6 bases). The J call may not be correct, given that the DNA end is closer to TRBJ2-7. The CDR3 sequence is 12 residues long. Germline CDR1 is MNHNY and CDR2 is SVGAGI (reference sequence).

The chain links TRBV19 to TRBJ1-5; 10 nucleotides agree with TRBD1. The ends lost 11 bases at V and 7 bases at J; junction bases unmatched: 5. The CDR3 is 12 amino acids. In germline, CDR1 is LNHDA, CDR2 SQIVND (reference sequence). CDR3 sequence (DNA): TGTGCCGGACAGGGGGAAGGGCAGCCCCAGCATTTT. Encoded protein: CAGQGEGQPQHF. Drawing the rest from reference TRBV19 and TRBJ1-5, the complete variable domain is DGGITQSPKYLFRKEGQNVTLSCEQNLNHDAMYWYRQDPGQGLRLIYYSQIVNDFQKGDIAEGYSVSREKKESFPLTVTSAQKNPTAFYLCAGQGEGQPQHFGDGTRLSIL.

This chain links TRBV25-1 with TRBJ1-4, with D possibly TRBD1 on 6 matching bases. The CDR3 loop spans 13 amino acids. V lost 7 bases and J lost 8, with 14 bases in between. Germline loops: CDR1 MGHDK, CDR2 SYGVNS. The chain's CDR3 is CASNSGTSEKLFF. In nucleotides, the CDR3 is TGTGCCAGCAACTCCGGGACATCCGAAAAACTGTTTTTT.

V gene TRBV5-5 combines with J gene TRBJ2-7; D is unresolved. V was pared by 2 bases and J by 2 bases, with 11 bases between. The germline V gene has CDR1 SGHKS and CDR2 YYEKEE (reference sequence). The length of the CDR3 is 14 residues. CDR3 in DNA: TGTGCCAGCAGCTTTTTCCGCAGGCCCTACGAGCAGTACTTC. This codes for CASSFFRRPYEQYF.

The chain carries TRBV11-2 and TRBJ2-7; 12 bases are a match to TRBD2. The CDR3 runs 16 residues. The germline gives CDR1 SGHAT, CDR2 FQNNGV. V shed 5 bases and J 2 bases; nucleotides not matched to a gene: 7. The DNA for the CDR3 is TGTGCCAGCAGCCTCGGGACTAGCGGGCGAACCTACGAGCAGTACTTC. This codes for CASSLGTSGRTYEQYF.

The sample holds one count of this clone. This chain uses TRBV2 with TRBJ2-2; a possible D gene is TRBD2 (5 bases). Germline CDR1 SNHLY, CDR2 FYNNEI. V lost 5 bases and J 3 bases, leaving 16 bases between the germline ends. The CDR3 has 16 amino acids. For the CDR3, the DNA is TGTGCCAGCAGTCCCAGAGGGTCTAGGGACACCGGGGAGCTGTTTTTT. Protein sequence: CASSPRGSRDTGELFF. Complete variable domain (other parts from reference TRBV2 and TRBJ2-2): EPEVTQTPSHQVTQMGQEVILRCVPISNHLYFYWYRQILGQKVEFLVSFYNNEISEKSEIFDDQFSVERPDGSNFTLKIRSTKLEDSAMYFCASSPRGSRDTGELFFGEGSRLTVL.

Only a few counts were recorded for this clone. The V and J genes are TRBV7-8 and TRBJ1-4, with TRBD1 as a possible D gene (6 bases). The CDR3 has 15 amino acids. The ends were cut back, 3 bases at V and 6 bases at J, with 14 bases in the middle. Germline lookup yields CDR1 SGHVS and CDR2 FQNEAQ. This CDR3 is CASSFSGGAYEKLFF. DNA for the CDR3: TGTGCCAGCAGCTTCTCTGGGGGCGCGTATGAAAAACTGTTTTTT.

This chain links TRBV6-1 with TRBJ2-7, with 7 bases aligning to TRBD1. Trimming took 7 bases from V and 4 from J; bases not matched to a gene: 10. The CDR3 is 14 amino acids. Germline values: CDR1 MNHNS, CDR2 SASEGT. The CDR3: CASTPTTGEYEQYF. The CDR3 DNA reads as TGTGCCAGCACCCCGACCACAGGGGAGTACGAGCAGTACTTC.

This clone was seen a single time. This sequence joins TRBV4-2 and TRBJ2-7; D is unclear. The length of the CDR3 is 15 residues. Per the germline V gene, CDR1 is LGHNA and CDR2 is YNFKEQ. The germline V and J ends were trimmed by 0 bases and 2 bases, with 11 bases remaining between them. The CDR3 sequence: CASSQDSADTYEQYF. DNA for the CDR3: TGTGCCAGCAGCCAAGATTCGGCGGATACCTACGAGCAGTACTTC.

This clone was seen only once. The CDR3 is CASFRDRGDSGEKLFF. In nucleotides, the CDR3 is TGTGCCAGCTTCCGGGACAGGGGGGATTCCGGTGAAAAACTGTTTTTT. The chain couples TRBV2 to TRBJ1-4, with 11 positions matching TRBD1. Germline CDR1 reads SNHLY; CDR2 reads FYNNEI. This CDR3 has 16 residues. J lost 7 bases, V lost 8 bases, and 12 bases had no gene match.